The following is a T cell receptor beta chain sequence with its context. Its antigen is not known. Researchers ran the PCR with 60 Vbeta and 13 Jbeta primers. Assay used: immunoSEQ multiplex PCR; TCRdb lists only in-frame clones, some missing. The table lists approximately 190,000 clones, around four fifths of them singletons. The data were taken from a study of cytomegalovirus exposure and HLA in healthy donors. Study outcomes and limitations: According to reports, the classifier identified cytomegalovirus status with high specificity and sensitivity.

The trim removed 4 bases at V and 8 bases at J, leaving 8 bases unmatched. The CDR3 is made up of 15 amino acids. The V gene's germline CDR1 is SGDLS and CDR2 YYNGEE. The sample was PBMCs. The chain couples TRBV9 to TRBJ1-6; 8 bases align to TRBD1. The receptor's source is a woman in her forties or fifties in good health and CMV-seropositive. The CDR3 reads CASSPRTGRDSPLHF. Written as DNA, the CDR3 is TGTGCCAGCAGCCCCCGGACAGGGAGGGATTCACCCCTCCACTTT.